This entry lists 14 T cell receptor beta chains sequenced from one sample in a study of T-cell reconstitution after alpha-beta-depleted transplantation in children. Unique molecular identifiers were used to barcode this TCRbeta library. TCRdb recomputed calls from the PCR reads with MiXCR, one row per CDR3 protein. The table records approximately 300,000 distinct CDR3 sequences, about 9.9% of them present only once. Material: peripheral blood, obtained 180 days after TCRalphabeta/CD19-depleted stem cell transplant. The source is a male patient aged 2 to 9 who had a stem cell transplant for chronic granulomatous disease, so the T cells may come from the graft donor.

This clonotype occurred many times. The J gene is TRBJ2-2, the V gene TRBV4-1, with unresolved D. CDR1 and CDR2 from the germline V gene are MGHRA and YSYEKL. Trimming removed 1 base at V and 7 bases at J, with 4 bases between. The CDR3 runs 12 residues. This CDR3 reads CASSQGVGELFF. The CDR3 coding sequence is TGCGCCAGCAGCCAAGGGGTCGGGGAGCTGTTTTTT.

This clonotype was observed at least ten times. This sequence joins TRBV12-3 or TRBV12-4 and TRBJ2-1; a possible D gene is TRBD1 (6 bases). This CDR3 contains 12 residues. V lost 3 bases, J lost 8 bases, and 8 bases lay in between. CDR3 nucleotide sequence: TGTGCCAGCAGTTTTCAGGGGTATGAGCAGTTCTTC. Its protein is CASSFQGYEQFF.

This clonotype was seen many times. The chain recombines TRBV3-1 with TRBJ2-3; 9 bases agree with TRBD2. Germline trimming cut 4 bases from V and 3 bases from J; bases unmatched to any gene: 8. The CDR3 contains 16 residues. Germline-derived CDR1 and CDR2 are LGHDT and YNNKEL (reference sequence). The CDR3 DNA follows: TGTGCCAGCAGCCTCGGGCTAGCGGGGTTTACAGATACGCAGTATTTT. Translation gives CASSLGLAGFTDTQYF.

As concerns this clonotype: A much more abundant neighbour one base away suggests this may be a read error. CDR3 DNA: TGTGCCAGCAGTTACTCAAGGACTATTCCCCAGTTCTTC. Its translation is CASSYSRTIPQFF. J is TRBJ2-1 and V is TRBV6-5, with a weak D call TRBD2 (6 bases). Trimming stripped 0 bases from V and 13 bases from J, with 13 bases between. The CDR3 has 13 amino acids. Germline V CDR1 and CDR2: MNHEY, SVGAGI.

This clonotype showed up many times. The chain links TRBV9 to TRBJ2-1; 14 positions match TRBD2. V trimming: 3 bases; J trimming: 3 bases; junction bases outside the gene matches: 5. The CDR3 runs to 17 residues. Germline values: CDR1 SGDLS, CDR2 YYNGEE. CDR3 coding DNA: TGTGCCAGCAGCGGACTAGCGGGAGGGGGGGACTACAATGAGCAGTTCTTC. Its protein product is CASSGLAGGGDYNEQFF.

The count of this clonotype is one. This may be a read error: a much more frequent sequence differs by one nucleotide. The chain combines TRBV21-1 with TRBJ2-1; the D call in the table, TRBD1, was not verified against the DNA. TRBV21-1 represents a pseudogene. The CDR3 totals 16 residues. CDR3 loop: CASSNRGTEIYNEQFF. The CDR3, as DNA: TGTGCCAGCAGCAATCGCGGGACAGAAATCTACAATGAGCAGTTCTTC.

This clonotype appeared many times. The rearrangement uses TRBV7-3 and TRBJ2-3, with D uncertain. Germline CDR1 and CDR2: SGHTA and FQGTGA. The CDR3 spans 16 residues. V was shortened by 4 bases and J by 4 bases, with 18 bases between the two germline ends. CDR3 nucleotides: TGTGCCAGCAGCTCCCCGGCCGCCGATGACCCAGATACGCAGTATTTT. This translates into CASSSPAADDPDTQYF.

This clonotype appeared many times. The chain joins TRBV29-1 to TRBJ2-5, with D possibly TRBD1 on 5 matching bases. The V gene lost 4 bases and the J gene lost 1 base, with 7 bases spanning the gap. This CDR3 has 12 residues. CDR1 is SQVTM and CDR2 is ANQGSEA in the germline V gene. The CDR3 DNA sequence: TGCAGCGTTGCACAGGTCCAAGAGACCCAGTACTTC. Its protein is CSVAQVQETQYF.

This clonotype was observed at least ten times. V gene TRBV6-2 or TRBV6-3 combines with J gene TRBJ2-4; D is uncertain. The germline V gene has CDR1 MNHEY and CDR2 SVGEGT. This CDR3 contains 14 residues. The germline V and J ends were trimmed by 0 bases and 8 bases, with 11 bases remaining between them. DNA of the CDR3: TGTGCCAGCAGTTACTCGTACCCAAGGGACATTCAGTACTTC. It codes for CASSYSYPRDIQYF.

This clonotype was observed many times. The rearrangement uses TRBV18 and TRBJ1-1, with TRBD1 matching over 8 bases. J gave up 10 bases and V 6 bases, and 10 bases lay outside the gene matches. The CDR3 has 13 amino acids. Germline-derived CDR1 and CDR2 are KGHSH and LQKENI. The chain's CDR3 is CASSPDRGERAFF. Written as DNA, the CDR3 is TGTGCCAGCTCGCCCGACAGGGGAGAGAGAGCTTTCTTT.

This clonotype has ten or more counts. The rearrangement uses TRBV11-2 and TRBJ1-6; D call uncertain. CDR3 length equals 12 residues. V was trimmed by 1 base and J by 13 bases, leaving 8 bases between them. Germline values: CDR1 SGHAT, CDR2 FQNNGV. The CDR3 here is CASSLGGGPLHF. CDR3 nucleotide sequence: TGTGCCAGCAGCTTAGGGGGTGGTCCCCTCCACTTT.

This clonotype was counted many times. This chain joins TRBV3-1 and TRBJ2-1; tentative D call: TRBD2 (5 bases). CDR1 is LGHDT, CDR2 YNNKEL, per germline (reference sequence). V shed 1 base and J shed 8 bases, with 6 bases lying between them. The CDR3 has 12 amino acids. CDR3 nucleotides: TGTGCCAGCAGCCAAGCGGGGTATGAGCAGTTCTTC. It encodes CASSQAGYEQFF.

This clonotype came up once. This may arise from a read error, as a much more abundant clone is one base away. The rearrangement joins TRBV27 to TRBJ2-3; D remains ambiguous. Germline loops: CDR1 MNHEY, CDR2 SMNVEV (reference sequence). This CDR3 is 12 amino acids long. V was pared by 9 bases and J by 10 bases, with 17 bases between. CDR3 coding DNA: TGTGCCAGTATGGTCGATCGGTATGCGCAGTATTTT. Encoded protein: CASMVDRYAQYF.

This clonotype was detected a few times. This chain joins TRBV2 and TRBJ1-1; D gene uncertain. The CDR3 has 15 amino acids. V lost 0 bases and J 10 bases, leaving 18 bases between the germline ends. From germline, CDR1 is SNHLY and CDR2 FYNNEI. The CDR3 reads CASSEALGLGRRAFF. The CDR3 DNA is TGTGCCAGCAGTGAAGCGCTTGGTCTAGGAAGAAGAGCTTTCTTT. Full variable domain (missing parts from reference TRBV2 and TRBJ1-1): EPEVTQTPSHQVTQMGQEVILRCVPISNHLYFYWYRQILGQKVEFLVSFYNNEISEKSEIFDDQFSVERPDGSNFTLKIRSTKLEDSAMYFCASSEALGLGRRAFFGQGTRLTVV.